Sequencing of this T cell receptor (beta chain) was carried out in a study of human T cells and chemical hapten exposure. Per the study methods: The median was about 100,000 TCRs per sample, ranging roughly 23,224 to 750,000. TCRdb reprocessed the RACE reads via MiXCR and lists one record per CDR3 protein. The V and J calls follow TCRdb's processing rather than the paper's. The sample lists 300,000 to 400,000 distinct CDR3 sequences; more than 4.5% were seen once. The table lists this clonotype with many counts. The antigen is unknown. J lost 9 bases, V lost 3 bases, and 14 bases had no gene match. The CDR3 consists of 16 residues. Time point denoted: pre-sensitization, week 0. Treatment: therapeutic diphenylcyclopropenone sensitization with weekly scalp DPC. It was unfractionated whole blood from which total RNA was extracted. Study-wide findings and caveats: A positive correlation with patch test score was found for PT1 expanded TCR counts.

The source of this sequence is a woman aged 45-65 years with alopecia areata. Some clones in this sample may be carry-over from other donors' samples. This material consisted of whole blood, taken in connection with sensitization to the hapten diphenylcyclopropenone (DPC). This chain joins TRBV12-3 or TRBV12-4 and TRBJ2-1; 7 positions match TRBD2. CDR3 nucleotides: TGTGCCAGCAGTTTCGGCGGGAGTATATCCCCCGGTGAGCAGTTCTTC. The encoded protein is CASSFGGSISPGEQFF.